The source of this TCR beta chain is a study of T-cell reconstitution after alpha-beta-depleted transplantation in children (TCRdb year 2016). About the study as a whole: Using TCR repertoire profiling, the study quantitatively followed how T-cell immune reconstitution unfolded in children after TCRalphabeta/CD19-depleted allogeneic hematopoietic cell transplantation.

This clonotype was detected many times. Its target antigen remains unknown. Within one base of it there is no much larger clone, and no base qualities were kept. The CDR3 goes from the cysteine to the phenylalanine over 13 residues. Solely the CDR3 DNA is kept, with 39 bases framed from the first base. V loses 6 bases of germline sequence and J loses 5 bases, and the interval between the two ends is 13 bases. Taken from the germline V gene, the CDR1 and CDR2 loops are MGHDK and SYGVNS. The library was obtained by PCR. These reads were obtained on an Illumina HiSeq 2500. To normalize quantification of the TCRbeta repertoire, the TCR libraries were built with molecular barcoding that relied on unique molecular identifiers. TCRdb reprocessing: public reads trimmed at Q25 with fastp, clones called with MiXCR, in-frame beta chains kept. CDR3 protein duplicates are merged, each entry listing the most common genes and DNA. In this sample the table shows roughly 500,000 distinct CDR3 sequences, roughly 33% of which occur a single time. The ten largest clones take up 2% to 3% of the sample.

The sequence was obtained from a human donor who donated a stem cell graft to a child with aplastic anemia. The rearranged segments are TRBV25-1 and TRBJ1-1, with the D gene too uncertain to name. The material sequenced was PBMCs from the stem cell graft donor, taken from the stem cell graft. The DNA sequence is TGTGCCAGCAGGTCCCCTCAGTCGACTGAAGCTTTCTTT. Its coded protein is CASRSPQSTEAFF.